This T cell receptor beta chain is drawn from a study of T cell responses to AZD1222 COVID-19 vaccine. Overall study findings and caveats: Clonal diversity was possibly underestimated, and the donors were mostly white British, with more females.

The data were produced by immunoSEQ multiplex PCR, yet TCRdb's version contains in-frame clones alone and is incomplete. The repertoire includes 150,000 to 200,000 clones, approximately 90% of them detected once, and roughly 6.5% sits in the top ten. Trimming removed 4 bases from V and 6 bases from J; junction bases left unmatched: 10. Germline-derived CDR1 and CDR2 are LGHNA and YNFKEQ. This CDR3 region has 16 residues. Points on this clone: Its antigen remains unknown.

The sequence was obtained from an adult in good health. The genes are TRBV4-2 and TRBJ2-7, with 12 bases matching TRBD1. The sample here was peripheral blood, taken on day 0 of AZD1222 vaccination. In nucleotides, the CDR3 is TGTGCCAGCAGCCGGAGCCAGGGACAGGGGGCCGGCGAGCAGTACTTC. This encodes CASSRSQGQGAGEQYF.